The following is a TCR beta chain sequence with its context. The data belong to a study of radiotherapy plus CTLA-4 blockade in lung cancer. Trimming cost V 4 bases and J 0 bases, with 12 bases left between them. The CDR3 sequence is 15 residues long. Germline V lookup: CDR1 LGHNA, CDR2 YNFKEQ. TCRdb keeps only in-frame clones here, not all; method: immunoSEQ multiplex PCR. The sample yields tens of thousands of clones, 65% to 75% seen once. This sequence originates from a human donor with non-small cell lung cancer who had stable disease on radiotherapy plus ipilimumab. The genes are TRBV4-2 and TRBJ1-1, with D perhaps matching TRBD1 (6 bases). The sample here was peripheral blood, taken from a patient treated with radiotherapy plus ipilimumab. DNA for the CDR3: TGTGCCAGCAGCCCGGGACATCTCATGAACACTGAAGCTTTCTTT. This codes for CASSPGHLMNTEAFF.